Listed below are T cell receptor beta chains from one sample, sequenced in a study of cytomegalovirus exposure and HLA in healthy donors. Sequencing used immunoSEQ multiplex PCR; TCRdb keeps in-frame clones, though not all of them. This table has roughly 250,000 clones, approximately 87% appearing once. The sample consisted of PBMCs. The receptors here all came from a man between 18 and 35 years old in good health and CMV-seronegative. CDR3s include the opening cysteine and the closing phenylalanine or tryptophan. The D gene is left open where the match is weak. Only some rows state a clone size, as once, few, many or a class for expanded clones.

v_call	j_call	cdr3_length	clone_size	d_call	cdr3_aa	cdr3_nt
TRBV5-4	TRBJ2-7	14	.	.	CASSFEGELYGQYF	TGTGCCAGCAGCTTTGAAGGGGAACTATATGGGCAGTACTTC
TRBV7-2	TRBJ2-3	11	.	.	CASNVADTQYF	TGTGCCAGCAATGTAGCAGATACGCAGTATTTT
TRBV5-1	TRBJ2-2	16	.	.	CASSLMSAASTGELFF	TGCGCCAGCAGCTTGATGTCGGCGGCGAGCACCGGGGAGCTGTTTTTT
TRBV6-4	TRBJ2-2	13	many	.	CASSGGNTGELFF	TGTGCCAGCAGCGGGGGGAACACCGGGGAGCTGTTTTTT
TRBV6-5	TRBJ1-3	15	.	.	CASSYSQTSGNTIYF	TGTGCCAGCAGTTACTCACAAACCTCTGGAAACACCATATATTTT
TRBV15	TRBJ1-1	15	.	.	CATSRDERADTEAFF	TGTGCCACCAGCAGAGATGAGAGGGCAGACACTGAAGCTTTCTTT
TRBV6-1	TRBJ2-3	15	once	TRBD2	CASSEERGGVDTQYF	TGTGCCAGCAGTGAAGAGCGGGGGGGCGTAGATACGCAGTATTTT
TRBV10-1	TRBJ2-2	14	.	.	CAWEKRGRIGELFF	TGCGCCTGGGAGAAGCGAGGGCGCATCGGGGAGCTGTTTTTT
TRBV11-2	TRBJ1-4	15	.	TRBD1	CASSLTGTANEKLFF	TGTGCCAGCAGCTTAACTGGGACAGCTAATGAAAAACTGTTTTTT
TRBV6-6	TRBJ1-5	13	.	.	CASSPQQNQPQHF	TGTGCCAGCAGCCCCCAACAGAATCAGCCCCAGCATTTT
TRBV7-9	TRBJ1-2	13	.	.	CASSPVVSYGYTF	TGTGCCAGCAGCCCCGTTGTGAGCTATGGCTACACCTTC
TRBV5-1	TRBJ2-5	16	.	.	CASSFGGAIPSETQYF	TGCGCCAGCAGCTTTGGGGGGGCTATCCCTTCAGAGACCCAGTACTTC
TRBV2	TRBJ1-2	12	once	TRBD1	CASIQGAVGYTF	TGTGCCAGCATACAGGGGGCCGTTGGCTACACCTTC
TRBV19	TRBJ2-2	15	.	.	CASSVGGPNTGELFF	TGTGCCAGTAGTGTCGGGGGGCCGAACACCGGGGAGCTGTTTTTT
TRBV9	TRBJ2-6	17	.	.	CASSDRDTSSGANVLTF	TGTGCCAGCAGCGACCGGGACACGAGCTCTGGGGCCAACGTCCTGACTTTC
TRBV27	TRBJ1-2	14	.	TRBD1	CASSNRGHDEGYTF	TGTGCCAGCAGTAACAGGGGCCATGATGAGGGCTACACCTTC
TRBV27	TRBJ2-2	15	.	TRBD1	CATGQENGMTGELFF	TGTGCCACAGGACAGGAGAACGGTATGACCGGGGAGCTGTTTTTT
TRBV9	TRBJ2-7	15	.	.	CASSALEQGAYEQYF	TGTGCCAGCAGCGCCCTTGAACAGGGCGCCTACGAGCAGTACTTC
TRBV6-1	TRBJ2-5	15	.	TRBD1	CASRTGTGLGETQYF	TGTGCCAGCAGAACCGGGACAGGGCTTGGAGAGACCCAGTACTTC
TRBV7-8	TRBJ1-1	12	once	.	CASSFGQTEAFF	TGTGCCAGCAGCTTCGGACAGACTGAAGCTTTCTTT
TRBV15	TRBJ1-1	17	.	.	CATSRPSGHIMNTEAFF	TGTGCCACCAGCAGACCGAGCGGGCACATCATGAACACTGAAGCTTTCTTT
TRBV2	TRBJ2-5	16	.	TRBD2	CASSGMLAGGEETQYF	TGTGCCAGCAGTGGGATGCTAGCGGGGGGCGAAGAGACCCAGTACTTC
TRBV27	TRBJ2-7	16	.	TRBD1	CASSLLLGTGAYEQYF	TGTGCCAGCAGTTTACTCCTCGGGACAGGGGCCTACGAGCAGTACTTC
TRBV23-1	TRBJ2-5	16	.	.	CASSQLVRHFGETQYF	TGCGCCAGCAGTCAATTGGTTCGGCATTTCGGGGAGACCCAGTACTTC